The present entry profiles one T cell receptor beta chain with its context. In the authors' methods: Amplification of reference gene primers was used by the study to estimate nucleated cell counts. Method: immunoSEQ multiplex PCR; TCRdb's copy keeps in-frame clones and lacks some. Clonal size and the V and J genes are those of that table, whereas D and trimming came from the DNA. The table records 450,000 to 500,000 clones, roughly 85% of them present only once. CDR3 size: 14 residues. Germline V CDR1 and CDR2: LNHDA, SQIVND (reference sequence). V was trimmed by 7 bases and J by 9 bases, leaving 16 bases between them. This record belongs to a study of blood T cell repertoires in COVID-19. Study details: Both acute and convalescent COVID-19 samples were obtained from the United States, Italy and Spain.

Sequencing was performed on peripheral blood. The chain carries TRBV19 and TRBJ1-6, with D possibly being TRBD1 (5 bases). The source of this sequence is a human donor in a cohort sampled during active COVID-19. CDR3 nucleotides: TGTGCCAGTACCCTGCGCGGGGGAAGTTCACCCCTCCACTTT. As protein: CASTLRGGSSPLHF.